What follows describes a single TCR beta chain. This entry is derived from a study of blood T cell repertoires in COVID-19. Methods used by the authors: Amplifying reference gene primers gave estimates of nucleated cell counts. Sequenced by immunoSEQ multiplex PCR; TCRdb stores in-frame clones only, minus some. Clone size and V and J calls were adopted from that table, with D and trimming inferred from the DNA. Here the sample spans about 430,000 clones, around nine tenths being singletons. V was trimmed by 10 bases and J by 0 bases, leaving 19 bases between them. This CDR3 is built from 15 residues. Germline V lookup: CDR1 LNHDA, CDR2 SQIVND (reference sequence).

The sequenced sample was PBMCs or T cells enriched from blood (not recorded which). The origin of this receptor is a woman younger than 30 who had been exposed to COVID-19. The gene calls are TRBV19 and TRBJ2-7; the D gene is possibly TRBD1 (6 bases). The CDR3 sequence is CATRPGHMGSYEQYF. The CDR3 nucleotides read TGTGCCACACGCCCGGGACATATGGGCTCCTACGAGCAGTACTTC.